These T cell receptor beta chains were read from a single sample in a study of CDR3 diversity in severe acne. TCRdb called the PCR reads again in MiXCR, with one record for every CDR3 protein. Here the sample spans around 94,000 distinct CDR3 sequences, roughly half being singletons. The sequenced sample was blood. All receptors derive from a male donor with acne. Each CDR3 is given with its conserved first and last residue. Fields, in order: J gene, clone size, V gene, CDR3 protein. Not every row has a clone size; where given, it reads once, few, many or a size class.

j_call: TRBJ2-3; clone_size: .; v_call: TRBV20-1; cdr3_aa: CSARDSRRDSTDTQYF
j_call: TRBJ1-2; clone_size: many; v_call: TRBV6-6; cdr3_aa: CASSSNRDGYTF
j_call: TRBJ2-6; clone_size: many; v_call: TRBV2; cdr3_aa: CASKPSGANVLTF
j_call: TRBJ1-2; clone_size: .; v_call: TRBV24-1; cdr3_aa: CATSDRGIYGYTF
j_call: TRBJ1-2; clone_size: .; v_call: TRBV12-3/TRBV12-4; cdr3_aa: CASSYGPGTGGSGGYTF
j_call: TRBJ2-2; clone_size: .; v_call: TRBV7-3; cdr3_aa: CASSSGTSGELFF
j_call: TRBJ2-3; clone_size: few; v_call: TRBV27; cdr3_aa: CASSPPRRPSTDTQYF
j_call: TRBJ2-3; clone_size: .; v_call: TRBV29-1; cdr3_aa: CSALTSGGPPDTQYF
j_call: TRBJ2-7; clone_size: .; v_call: TRBV20-1; cdr3_aa: CSVEGSYEQYF
j_call: TRBJ1-1; clone_size: many; v_call: TRBV19; cdr3_aa: CASSITLNTEAFF
j_call: TRBJ2-5; clone_size: .; v_call: TRBV15; cdr3_aa: CATSRVPRDFGAGETQYF
j_call: TRBJ2-5; clone_size: once; v_call: TRBV5-1; cdr3_aa: CASAKGTGDETQYF
j_call: TRBJ1-5; clone_size: many; v_call: TRBV10-3; cdr3_aa: CAISEDRSNQPQHF
j_call: TRBJ2-1; clone_size: many; v_call: TRBV5-1; cdr3_aa: CASSLAPLAGGNEQFF
j_call: TRBJ2-7; clone_size: .; v_call: TRBV29-1; cdr3_aa: CSVGTGSDYEQYF
j_call: TRBJ2-7; clone_size: once; v_call: TRBV9; cdr3_aa: CASSVGVIPYEQYF
j_call: TRBJ1-2; clone_size: .; v_call: TRBV7-9; cdr3_aa: CASSLGQRYGYTF
j_call: TRBJ1-1; clone_size: many; v_call: TRBV7-9; cdr3_aa: CASSLSLYTEAFF
j_call: TRBJ1-2; clone_size: many; v_call: TRBV25-1; cdr3_aa: CASSEYRRYTF
j_call: TRBJ1-2; clone_size: many; v_call: TRBV28; cdr3_aa: CASSAPFQGTNYGYTF
j_call: TRBJ2-5; clone_size: once; v_call: TRBV9; cdr3_aa: CAGSGSEQYQETQYF
j_call: TRBJ1-5; clone_size: .; v_call: TRBV10-2; cdr3_aa: CATAGTGRAYQPQHF
j_call: TRBJ2-1; clone_size: .; v_call: TRBV29-1; cdr3_aa: CSLGVRYEQFF
j_call: TRBJ2-5; clone_size: .; v_call: TRBV28; cdr3_aa: CASSPRGRASRLETQYF
j_call: TRBJ2-2; clone_size: .; v_call: TRBV2; cdr3_aa: CASTWTGLTGELFF
j_call: TRBJ2-5; clone_size: few; v_call: TRBV25-1; cdr3_aa: CASSEVRETQYF
j_call: TRBJ2-2; clone_size: many; v_call: TRBV5-1; cdr3_aa: CASSLGETHTGELFF
j_call: TRBJ1-6; clone_size: once; v_call: TRBV6-5; cdr3_aa: CASSSGSTLRGPNSPLHF
j_call: TRBJ1-3; clone_size: many; v_call: TRBV2; cdr3_aa: CASMAGNGHLTGNTIYF
j_call: TRBJ2-7; clone_size: many; v_call: TRBV5-8; cdr3_aa: CASSTGTGLHEQYF
j_call: TRBJ1-3; clone_size: .; v_call: TRBV14; cdr3_aa: CASSQVHASGNTIYF
j_call: TRBJ1-1; clone_size: many; v_call: TRBV28; cdr3_aa: CASSLTGITEAFF